The 6 T cell receptor beta chains given below trace back to one sample, sequenced in a study of blood T cell repertoires in COVID-19. Here immunoSEQ multiplex PCR was the method, and the copy in TCRdb shows in-frame clones only, minus some. The sample has 300,000 to 350,000 clones, 90% seen once. The sample consisted of peripheral blood. Receptors were obtained from a woman in her 30s with COVID-19, enrolled during active disease.

This sequence joins TRBV12-5 and TRBJ2-2, with 10 bases fitting TRBD1. The CDR3 loop spans 16 amino acids. Per germline, CDR1 LGHNT and CDR2 FRNRAP. The trim removed 1 base at V and 6 bases at J, leaving 5 bases unmatched. The CDR3 DNA is TGTGCTAGTGGTTTGGCGGGACAGGGGATAGCCGGGGAGCTGTTTTTT. Encoded protein: CASGLAGQGIAGELFF.

The chain couples TRBV7-2 to TRBJ2-3, with 7 positions matching TRBD1. CDR3 size: 15 residues. J lost 2 bases, V lost 3 bases, and 5 bases had no gene match. Germline CDR1 is SGHTA and CDR2 is FQGNSA. The CDR3 nucleotides read TGTGCCAGCAGCTTCAGGACAGGCCTCACAGATACGCAGTATTTT. Translated: CASSFRTGLTDTQYF.

V gene TRBV2 combines with J gene TRBJ1-2; 7 positions match TRBD1. There are 14 residues in the CDR3. Trimming took 6 bases from V and 4 from J; bases not matched to a gene: 8. Germline V gene data show CDR1 as SNHLY and CDR2 as FYNNEI. The CDR3 is CASSDRRTGYGYTF. CDR3 in DNA: TGTGCCAGCAGCGATAGACGGACAGGCTATGGCTACACCTTC.

The chain employs TRBV4-1 and TRBJ1-1; D is ambiguous. Trimming removed 6 bases at V and 1 base at J, with 12 bases between. The CDR3 has 14 amino acids. Germline lookup yields CDR1 MGHRA and CDR2 YSYEKL. The CDR3 is CASSLEPGNTEAFF. The CDR3 DNA sequence: TGCGCCAGCAGTCTGGAACCGGGGAACACTGAAGCTTTCTTT.

The rearrangement joins TRBV29-1 to TRBJ2-7; 10 positions match TRBD2. From germline, CDR1 is SQVTM and CDR2 ANQGSEA. Unmatched junction bases numbered 17, after V lost 8 bases and J lost 7 bases. The CDR3 is 15 residues long. The CDR3 protein is CSTQASGSFGGEQYF. CDR3 nucleotide sequence: TGCAGCACTCAGGCTAGCGGGAGTTTCGGGGGGGAGCAGTACTTC.

This chain links TRBV7-9 with TRBJ2-1, with a tentative D call TRBD2 (6 bases). Trimming stripped 2 bases from V and 6 bases from J, with 14 bases between. The CDR3 totals 15 residues. Germline V gene data show CDR1 as SEHNR and CDR2 as FQNEAQ (reference sequence). The DNA for the CDR3 is TGTGCCAGCAGCTTAACGCTAGCGCGGGGCAATGAGCAGTTCTTC. This codes for CASSLTLARGNEQFF. The variable domain in full, completed from reference TRBV7-9 and TRBJ2-1, reads DTGVSQNPRHKITKRGQNVTFRCDPISEHNRLYWYRQTLGQGPEFLTYFQNEAQLEKSRLLSDRFSAERPKGSFSTLEIQRTEQGDSAMYLCASSLTLARGNEQFFGPGTRLTVL.